Presented here are 27 T cell receptor beta chains from one specimen sequenced in a study of blood T cell repertoires in COVID-19. Produced via immunoSEQ multiplex PCR; TCRdb's table is partial and in-frame only. This sample has tens of thousands of clones, with about 91% found just once. Sequencing was done on a sample of peripheral blood. Source of these receptors: a human donor with acute or convalescent COVID-19. The donor label of this sample is uncertain.

The rearrangement uses TRBV4-1 and TRBJ2-3, with TRBD2 matching 14 bases. V was clipped by 4 bases and J by 0 bases; unmatched bases: 12. Germline lookup yields CDR1 MGHRA and CDR2 YSYEKL. The CDR3 runs 20 residues. This CDR3 reads CASSLPPGLAGAPSTDTQYF. DNA of the CDR3: TGCGCCAGCAGCCTACCCCCGGGACTAGCGGGGGCCCCTAGCACAGATACGCAGTATTTT.

The J gene is TRBJ2-4, the V gene TRBV29-1, with a weak D call TRBD2 (5 bases). V lost 7 bases to trimming and J lost 6 bases, with 16 bases between them. This CDR3 is 13 amino acids long. Germline V gene lookup returns CDR1 SQVTM and CDR2 ANQGSEA. Here the CDR3 reads CSARGSMGNIQYF. The CDR3 DNA is TGCAGCGCGAGAGGGTCCATGGGAAACATTCAGTACTTC.

This chain links TRBV10-1 with TRBJ2-2; D might be TRBD2 (6 bases). This CDR3 is 15 amino acids long. Germline CDR1 reads WNHNN; CDR2 reads SYGVQD (reference sequence). V lost 2 bases, J lost 4 bases, and 11 bases lay in between. CDR3 nucleotides: TGCGCCAGCAGTGAGGGAGGGCCCGGCACCGGGGAGCTGTTTTTT. Translated, it gives CASSEGGPGTGELFF.

The V call is TRBV6-1, the J call TRBJ2-3; 10 nucleotides match TRBD1. This CDR3 is built from 14 residues. V lost 7 bases, J lost 5 bases, and 6 bases stayed unmatched. Germline CDR1 and CDR2: MNHNS and SASEGT. Here the CDR3 DNA reads TGTGCCAGCAAAAGACAGGGGGCCCGAGATACGCAGTATTTT. Its translation: CASKRQGARDTQYF.

The chain carries TRBV7-9 and TRBJ2-1; 9 bases agree with TRBD2. Losses at the gene ends were 2 bases for V and 8 bases for J; bases not matched to a gene: 7. Germline V gives CDR1 SEHNR, CDR2 FQNEAQ (reference sequence). The CDR3 runs to 15 residues. The CDR3 DNA follows: TGTGCCAGCAGCTTAAGAAGCGGGAGGTCGGATGAGCAGTTCTTC. The encoded protein is CASSLRSGRSDEQFF.

The V and J genes are TRBV19 and TRBJ1-2, with D unresolved. This CDR3 has 16 amino acids. Trimming stripped 3 bases from V and 3 bases from J, with 17 bases between. In germline, CDR1 is LNHDA, CDR2 SQIVND (reference sequence). The CDR3 DNA reads TGTGCCAGTAGTATGGACCTTAGGCTGAGGGACTATGGCTACACCTTC. It is translated as CASSMDLRLRDYGYTF.

The chain links TRBV2 to TRBJ2-7; 10 bases are a match to TRBD1. Germline CDR1 is SNHLY and CDR2 is FYNNEI. The CDR3 runs to 15 residues. J lost 5 bases, V lost 0 bases, and 4 bases had no gene match. This CDR3 is CASSEATGGYNEQYV. Here the CDR3 DNA reads TGTGCCAGCAGTGAAGCGACAGGGGGCTATAACGAGCAGTACGTC.

The gene calls are TRBV5-4 and TRBJ2-7; TRBD1 matches at 8 bases. This CDR3 has 16 residues. Germline CDR1 and CDR2: SGHNT and YYREEE (reference sequence). With 4 bases clipped from V and 5 bases from J, the junction kept 14 bases outside the gene matches. The CDR3 region is CASSHNLRTGNHEQYF. CDR3 nucleotides: TGTGCCAGCAGCCATAACCTTCGGACAGGGAACCACGAGCAGTACTTC.

This chain uses TRBV7-8 with TRBJ2-7; TRBD1 is a possible D gene (6 bases). V was trimmed by 5 bases and J by 0 bases, leaving 11 bases between them. From germline, CDR1 is SGHVS and CDR2 FQNEAQ. This CDR3 is 14 amino acids long. DNA of the CDR3: TGTGCCAGCAGCCCCTGGGGGCCCTCCTACGAGCAGTACTTC. Its translation: CASSPWGPSYEQYF.

The table lists this clone with a count of one. The CDR3 reads CASYPKVGADTQYF. Here the CDR3 DNA reads TGTGCCAGCTACCCTAAGGTAGGGGCAGATACGCAGTATTTT. This sequence joins TRBV6-5 and TRBJ2-3, with a tentative D call TRBD1 (5 bases). The length of the CDR3 is 14 residues. From germline, CDR1 is MNHEY and CDR2 SVGAGI. V was clipped by 8 bases and J by 4 bases, with 16 bases between them.

The CDR3 region is CASSGWTGEPSNQPQHF. CDR3 in DNA: TGTGCCAGCAGCGGATGGACAGGGGAACCTAGCAATCAGCCCCAGCATTTT. V and J are TRBV5-6 and TRBJ1-5, with 9 nucleotides matching TRBD1. V lost 4 bases to trimming and J lost 0 bases; unmatched junction nucleotides: 8. Germline CDR1 reads SGHDT; CDR2 reads YYEEEE. The CDR3 totals 17 residues.

This clone was recorded only once. This chain joins TRBV27 and TRBJ1-5; a possible D gene is TRBD1 (6 bases). Germline CDR1 and CDR2: MNHEY and SMNVEV (reference sequence). CDR3 length: 12 amino acids. V was shortened by 6 bases and J by 15 bases, with 18 bases between the two germline ends. The CDR3 spells CASRTPRGASHF. The CDR3 region has the DNA TGTGCCAGCAGGACTCCACGGGGGGCTTCGCATTTT.

The V and J genes are TRBV5-1 and TRBJ2-2; 7 nucleotides line up with TRBD1. The CDR3 has 16 amino acids. Germline V gene sequence: CDR1 SGHRS, CDR2 YFSETQ. With V trimmed by 1 base and J by 2 bases, 5 bases remained unmatched. The CDR3 DNA reads TGCGCCAGCAGCTTGTATCCAGGGGGTAACACCGGGGAGCTGTTTTTT. Translation gives CASSLYPGGNTGELFF.

The chain links TRBV19 to TRBJ2-2; D may be TRBD1 (5 bases). The V end lost 3 bases, the J end lost 2 bases, and 13 bases lay between the germline ends. Germline V CDR1 and CDR2: LNHDA, SQIVND (reference sequence). The CDR3 consists of 16 residues. DNA for the CDR3: TGTGCCAGTAGTATTGGCAGGGCGGTTAACACCGGGGAGCTGTTTTTT. Translating it yields CASSIGRAVNTGELFF.

The rearrangement joins TRBV6-5 to TRBJ2-7; TRBD1 agrees at 11 bases. This CDR3 has 14 residues. The germline gives CDR1 MNHEY, CDR2 SVGAGI. V was clipped by 10 bases and J by 5 bases; unmatched bases: 10. The CDR3: CATKPGTGGNEQYF. CDR3 coding DNA: TGTGCCACCAAACCCGGGACAGGGGGTAACGAGCAGTACTTC.

The chain couples TRBV6-2 or TRBV6-3 to TRBJ2-5; 8 bases line up with TRBD2. V dropped 4 bases and J dropped 2; count of bases not matched to a gene: 15. Germline-derived CDR1 and CDR2 are MNHEY and SVGEGT. This CDR3 is 18 amino acids long. The CDR3 DNA follows: TGTGCCAGCAGTTCCCTCTGGTCCCGGGGGGGAAGTCAAGAGACCCAGTACTTC. Encoded protein: CASSSLWSRGGSQETQYF.

The rearrangement links TRBV7-9 to TRBJ2-7; TRBD1 is a possible D gene (6 bases). V was trimmed by 5 bases and J by 0 bases, leaving 23 bases between them. CDR1 is SEHNR and CDR2 is FQNEAQ in the germline V gene (reference sequence). The CDR3 contains 18 residues. Here the CDR3 reads CASSPPIASGQSSYEQYF. The CDR3 bases are TGTGCCAGCAGCCCGCCGATAGCTTCTGGACAGTCCTCCTACGAGCAGTACTTC. The full variable domain, completed using reference TRBV7-9 and TRBJ2-7, is DTGVSQNPRHKITKRGQNVTFRCDPISEHNRLYWYRQTLGQGPEFLTYFQNEAQLEKSRLLSDRFSAERPKGSFSTLEIQRTEQGDSAMYLCASSPPIASGQSSYEQYFGPGTRLTVT.

By proportion, this clone is medium-sized (0.01 to 0.1%). The chain combines TRBV29-1 with TRBJ1-2, with D possibly matching TRBD1 (6 bases). Trimming took off 5 bases at V and 4 bases at J, with 11 bases between the two ends. Germline CDR1 and CDR2: SQVTM and ANQGSEA. The CDR3 is 12 residues long. The DNA of the CDR3 is TGCAGCGTTCCACGGACAGCCTATGGCTACACCTTC. Its translation: CSVPRTAYGYTF.

The V call is TRBV28, the J call TRBJ2-1; 7 positions agree with TRBD2. The V gene end was trimmed by 5 bases and the J gene end by 4 bases; junction bases not matched to a gene: 8. Per the germline V gene, CDR1 is MDHEN and CDR2 is SYDVKM. The CDR3 is 15 amino acids. The CDR3 spells CASSPTSAVYNEQFF. In DNA form, the CDR3 reads TGTGCCAGCAGTCCCACTAGCGCAGTTTACAATGAGCAGTTCTTC.

The chain employs TRBV19 and TRBJ2-3; D might be TRBD1 (5 bases). The germline V gene has CDR1 LNHDA and CDR2 SQIVND (reference sequence). The V end was cut by 5 bases, the J end by 0 bases, with 15 bases between. The CDR3 sequence is 16 residues long. CDR3 region: CASSADRIPSTDTQYF. As DNA, the CDR3 is TGTGCCAGTAGTGCAGACAGAATTCCTAGCACAGATACGCAGTATTTT.

Of note for this clone: At one boundary the junction diverges from the germline segment, which might be a read error. This sequence joins TRBV7-7 and TRBJ2-1; 7 nucleotides align to TRBD1. Germline CDR1 SSHAT, CDR2 FNYEAQ (reference sequence). This CDR3 region has 14 residues. The CDR3 DNA reads TGTGCTAGCAGCCAAAGTTCAGGGGGCAATGAGCAGTTCTTC. Translated, it gives CASSQSSGGNEQFF.

The chain employs TRBV12-3 or TRBV12-4 and TRBJ1-5; D remains unclear. Trimming cost V 6 bases and J 6 bases, with 12 bases left between them. The CDR3 contains 13 residues. This CDR3 is CASSRQIFQPQHF. CDR3 DNA sequence: TGTGCCAGCAGCCGACAAATTTTTCAGCCCCAGCATTTT.

The DNA for the CDR3 is TGTGCCAGCAGCTTAAGGGACAGGGGGGCTGGAAACACCATATATTTT. Amino acid sequence: CASSLRDRGAGNTIYF. The rearrangement uses TRBV7-2 and TRBJ1-3; 11 positions match TRBD1. Germline CDR1 reads SGHTA; CDR2 reads FQGNSA. V shed 2 bases, J shed 2 bases, and the junction held 2 bases outside the gene matches. The CDR3 sequence is 16 residues long.

The genes are TRBV6-5 and TRBJ2-5; TRBD2 might be the D (6 bases). V lost 8 bases to trimming and J lost 2 bases, with 9 bases between them. The CDR3 runs 12 residues. CDR1 and CDR2 from the germline V gene are MNHEY and SVGAGI. The CDR3 coding sequence is TGTGCCAGCGGGGGACTGCAAGAGACCCAGTACTTC. Amino acid sequence: CASGGLQETQYF.

The chain carries TRBV24-1 and TRBJ1-5, with D perhaps matching TRBD1 (5 bases). The CDR3 runs 18 residues. Germline CDR1 and CDR2: KGHDR and SFDVKD. The V end was cut by 1 base, the J end by 1 base, with 16 bases between. The CDR3 loop is CATSDLGHPLSSNQPQHF. The CDR3 nucleotides are TGTGCCACCAGTGATTTAGGACACCCTCTTTCGAGCAATCAGCCCCAGCATTTT.

This clone was counted a few times. The CDR3 spells CAWSPRGQAGYTF. CDR3 DNA sequence: TGTGCCTGGAGTCCCAGGGGACAGGCTGGCTACACCTTC. The rearrangement joins TRBV30 to TRBJ1-2, with TRBD1 identical over 8 bases. Unmatched junction bases numbered 6, after V lost 2 bases and J lost 7 bases. The CDR3 extends over 13 amino acids. Germline CDR1 GTSNPN, CDR2 SVGIG (reference sequence).

V usage is TRBV19 and J usage is TRBJ2-1, with TRBD1 matching 8 bases. The germline CDR1 and CDR2 sequences are LNHDA and SQIVND (reference sequence). This CDR3 contains 15 residues. Germline trimming cut 7 bases from V and 7 bases from J; bases unmatched to any gene: 12. The CDR3 nucleotides are TGTGCCAGTACCCACGACCGGACAGGGATAAATGAGCAGTTCTTC. It is translated as CASTHDRTGINEQFF.